Described below is a single T cell receptor (beta chain) sequence and its context. TCRdb keeps only in-frame clones here, not all; method: immunoSEQ multiplex PCR. The table shows 65,000 to 95,000 clones, with approximately 90% occurring only once. Autoimmune disease history or systemic immunosuppression was exclusionary. The record originates from a study of OX40 agonist ivuxolimab in advanced cancers. CDR3 length: 15 residues. Per germline, CDR1 SGHRS and CDR2 YFSETQ. The V end was cut by 5 bases, the J end by 7 bases, with 20 bases between. The receptor's source is an adult with an advanced solid tumor such as melanoma, head and neck, liver or kidney cancer. The rearrangement links TRBV5-1 to TRBJ2-3, with no clear D. Material: CD4+ or CD8+ T cells sorted from blood, obtained in a trial of the OX40 agonist ivuxolimab. The CDR3 nucleotides read TGCGCCAGCAGGTTCCAGTCCACGAGAGAGAATACGCAGTATTTT. Translated: CASRFQSTRENTQYF.